Below, 22 T cell receptor beta chains from the same sample are listed, as sequenced in a study of blood T cell repertoires in COVID-19. Generated by immunoSEQ multiplex PCR, the TCRdb table keeps only in-frame clones and is missing some. Seen here are roughly 200,000 clones, around 85% observed once, and the top ten hold 6.5% to 10%. Sequencing was carried out using peripheral blood. These receptors came from a woman aged 55-69 years with acute or convalescent COVID-19.

The chain couples TRBV3-1 (or the pseudogene TRBV3-2) to TRBJ2-2; the D gene is possibly TRBD1 (6 bases). CDR1 is LGHDT, CDR2 YNNKEL, per germline (reference sequence). V was clipped by 11 bases and J by 1 base, with 14 bases between them. The CDR3 is 14 residues long. CDR3 coding DNA: TGTGCCTCTCGACAGGCTTGGAACACCGGGGAGCTGTTTTTT. It yields the protein CASRQAWNTGELFF.

The chain employs TRBV3-1 (or the pseudogene TRBV3-2) and TRBJ1-2; D perhaps matches TRBD1 (6 bases). The V and J ends lost 4 bases and 7 bases respectively, with 25 bases between them. The CDR3 is 17 residues long. The germline gives CDR1 LGHDT, CDR2 YNNKEL (reference sequence). Written as DNA, the CDR3 is TGTGCCAGCAGCCCGGACGTTAACAGGGCTTCAACGACTGGCTACACCTTC. It translates to CASSPDVNRASTTGYTF.

The chain uses TRBV3-1 (or the pseudogene TRBV3-2) and TRBJ2-5, with 12 bases matching TRBD2. Germline trimming cut 4 bases from V and 2 bases from J; bases unmatched to any gene: 8. Germline V CDR1 and CDR2: LGHDT, YNNKEL (reference sequence). This CDR3 region has 17 residues. The CDR3 region has the DNA TGTGCCAGCAGCCCGACTAGCGGGAGTCTGGGGCAAGAGACCCAGTACTTC. Amino acid sequence: CASSPTSGSLGQETQYF.

The V and J genes are TRBV27 and TRBJ2-1, with 8 bases fitting TRBD1. Germline CDR1 and CDR2: MNHEY and SMNVEV (reference sequence). The CDR3 is 15 residues long. Trimming removed 5 bases from V and 5 bases from J; junction bases left unmatched: 8. The DNA for the CDR3 is TGTGCCAGCAGTGCAGGGGGCTTATACAACAATGAGCAGTTCTTC. Translated: CASSAGGLYNNEQFF.

The rearrangement uses TRBV3-1 (or the pseudogene TRBV3-2) and TRBJ2-1; TRBD2 is a possible D gene (6 bases). CDR1 is LGHDT, CDR2 YNNKEL, per germline (reference sequence). CDR3 length: 18 residues. V lost 4 bases to trimming and J lost 9 bases, with 28 bases between them. This CDR3 reads CASSLGTQTGVLRPEQFF. CDR3 bases: TGTGCCAGCAGCCTCGGTACTCAGACGGGAGTTTTAAGACCTGAGCAGTTCTTC.

The rearrangement uses TRBV7-6 and TRBJ1-3, with 7 bases matching TRBD1. This CDR3 is 18 amino acids long. Losses at the gene ends were 2 bases for V and 6 bases for J; bases not matched to a gene: 16. In germline, CDR1 is SGHVS, CDR2 FNYEAQ. Written as DNA, the CDR3 is TGTGCCAGCAGCTTAAAATGGACAGGCCGAGGAGTAGAAAACACCATATATTTT. Protein product: CASSLKWTGRGVENTIYF.

The chain couples TRBV4-2 to TRBJ2-2; 7 nucleotides align to TRBD2. With 2 bases clipped from V and 1 base from J, the junction kept 4 bases outside the gene matches. Germline values: CDR1 LGHNA, CDR2 YNFKEQ. The CDR3 is 16 residues long. CDR3 in amino acids: CASSQNGGVNTGELFF. The CDR3 DNA sequence: TGTGCCAGCAGCCAAAATGGGGGGGTGAACACCGGGGAGCTGTTTTTT.

V usage is TRBV9 and J usage is TRBJ2-3, with TRBD2 matching over 7 bases. Germline V gives CDR1 SGDLS, CDR2 YYNGEE. J was trimmed by 2 bases and V by 0 bases; bases with no gene match: 6. The CDR3 length is 16 residues. CDR3 nucleotides: TGTGCCAGCAGCGTAGACGTCGGGAGGCTCACAGATACGCAGTATTTT. Residues: CASSVDVGRLTDTQYF.

The V call is TRBV2, the J call TRBJ2-3; TRBD2 agrees at 9 bases. This CDR3 region has 15 residues. Germline CDR1 is SNHLY and CDR2 is FYNNEI. Losses at the gene ends were 3 bases for V and 6 bases for J; bases not matched to a gene: 7. The CDR3 region has the DNA TGTGCCAGCAGTGAGATTCTAGCGGGATACGATACGCAGTATTTT. This encodes CASSEILAGYDTQYF.

The rearrangement links TRBV7-2 to TRBJ2-7; 10 bases are shared with TRBD1. The CDR3 is made up of 15 amino acids. Germline CDR1 SGHTA, CDR2 FQGNSA. V was pared by 5 bases and J by 2 bases, with 6 bases of the junction left unmatched. The CDR3 DNA follows: TGTGCCAGCAGCGTACGACAGGGGGCGGCCTACGAGCAGTACTTC. It translates to CASSVRQGAAYEQYF.

The chain combines TRBV12-3 or TRBV12-4 with TRBJ1-2, with a possible D match to TRBD1 (6 bases). CDR3 size: 12 residues. V was clipped by 7 bases and J by 8 bases, with 14 bases between them. CDR3 in amino acids: CASTGDTLGYTF. The DNA of the CDR3 is TGTGCCAGCACCGGGGACACCCTAGGCTACACCTTC.

This sequence joins TRBV29-1 and TRBJ2-7, with no clear D. The CDR3 length is 12 residues. Germline loops: CDR1 SQVTM, CDR2 ANQGSEA. Trimming pared 4 bases from V and 0 bases from J, leaving 7 bases between. The CDR3: CSVAPGSYEQYF. As DNA, the CDR3 is TGCAGCGTTGCCCCGGGCTCCTACGAGCAGTACTTC.

This chain links TRBV30 with TRBJ1-1; 7 nucleotides line up with TRBD1. V shed 4 bases, J shed 2 bases, and the junction held 4 bases outside the gene matches. The CDR3 runs to 13 residues. Germline CDR1 GTSNPN, CDR2 SVGIG (reference sequence). The CDR3 loop reads CAWTRQGNTEAFF. DNA of the CDR3: TGTGCCTGGACACGACAGGGAAACACTGAAGCTTTCTTT. The complete variable domain, with remaining parts taken from reference TRBV30 and TRBJ1-1, reads SQTIHQWPATLVQPVGSPLSLECTVEGTSNPNLYWYRQAAGRGLQLLFYSVGIGQISSEVPQNLSASRPQDRQFILSSKKLLLSDSGFYLCAWTRQGNTEAFFGQGTRLTVV.

The chain recombines TRBV12-3 or TRBV12-4 with TRBJ2-3; perhaps TRBD1 as D (6 bases). The CDR3 sequence is 12 residues long. V lost 5 bases to trimming and J lost 4 bases, with 7 bases between them. For the CDR3, the DNA is TGTGCCAGCAGTCCAGGGGCAGATACGCAGTATTTT. Amino acid sequence: CASSPGADTQYF.

The chain is built from TRBV28 and TRBJ1-1, with D possibly being TRBD1 (6 bases). Germline values: CDR1 MDHEN, CDR2 SYDVKM. With 11 bases removed from V and 0 bases from J, the gap between germline ends came to 13 bases. The CDR3 consists of 13 residues. The CDR3 nucleotides read TGTGCCGCCGGACAGAGAATGAACACTGAAGCTTTCTTT. Its translation is CAAGQRMNTEAFF.

The CDR3, as DNA: TGTGCCAGCAGTTTACCAGGGGGAAGTGGCTACACCTTC. It is translated as CASSLPGGSGYTF. The chain links TRBV12-3 or TRBV12-4 to TRBJ1-2, with 7 bases fitting TRBD1. J lost 7 bases, V lost 2 bases, and 4 bases had no gene match. CDR3 length: 13 amino acids.

The chain recombines TRBV4-2 with TRBJ1-1; 7 bases are shared with TRBD1. The CDR3 has 16 residues. Germline V gene sequence: CDR1 LGHNA, CDR2 YNFKEQ. The V gene end was trimmed by 1 base and the J gene end by 3 bases; junction bases not matched to a gene: 8. As DNA, the CDR3 is TGTGCCAGCAGCCAAGGGCGTGCAGGGGGAGACACTGAAGCTTTCTTT. It codes for CASSQGRAGGDTEAFF.

In this sample, this clone turned up once. In the same sample, other DNA sequences code for this CDR3. V gene TRBV18 combines with J gene TRBJ1-1; D not certain. The CDR3 is made up of 13 amino acids. The germline CDR1 and CDR2 sequences are KGHSH and LQKENI. V was clipped by 3 bases and J by 1 base, with 6 bases between them. The chain's CDR3 is CASSPGENTEAFF. CDR3 nucleotides: TGTGCCAGCTCACCCGGAGAGAACACTGAAGCTTTCTTT.

This clone was seen more than once but under ten times. V and J are TRBV29-1 and TRBJ1-1; 8 bases fit TRBD1. The junction had 3 bases not matched to a gene; V was cut back by 3 bases and J by 0 bases. The CDR3 consists of 14 residues. Germline V gene sequence: CDR1 SQVTM, CDR2 ANQGSEA. The CDR3 here is CSVEQGAMNTEAFF. The CDR3 nucleotides are TGCAGCGTTGAGCAGGGGGCGATGAACACTGAAGCTTTCTTT.

The chain links TRBV27 to TRBJ1-5; 7 bases are a match to TRBD1. The CDR3 totals 16 residues. V lost 4 bases and J lost 0; bases outside the gene matches: 6. Germline V gene data show CDR1 as MNHEY and CDR2 as SMNVEV (reference sequence). The CDR3 sequence: CASSSRGQDSNQPQHF. The CDR3 DNA reads TGTGCCAGCAGTTCCCGCGGACAGGATAGCAATCAGCCCCAGCATTTT.

The V and J genes are TRBV7-9 and TRBJ1-1; D is perhaps TRBD1 (5 bases). The CDR3 sequence is 14 residues long. Trimming stripped 4 bases from V and 0 bases from J, with 9 bases between. Germline V gives CDR1 SEHNR, CDR2 FQNEAQ (reference sequence). The CDR3 DNA follows: TGTGCCAGCAGCTCCGGGACTGTGAACACTGAAGCTTTCTTT. Its protein is CASSSGTVNTEAFF.

On this clone: A read error is possible here, since a much larger clone lies one base away. The CDR3 region is CASSPRQGAEDGYTF. CDR3 in DNA: TGTGCCAGCAGCCCGCGACAGGGGGCGGAGGATGGCTACACCTTC. This chain uses TRBV5-4 with TRBJ1-2; 10 nucleotides match TRBD1. Germline lookup yields CDR1 SGHNT and CDR2 YYREEE (reference sequence). This CDR3 contains 15 residues. V was pared by 4 bases and J by 6 bases, with 9 bases of the junction left unmatched.